The 16 T cell receptor beta chains listed next were all sequenced from one sample in a study of blood T cell repertoires in COVID-19. Some clones are missing from TCRdb's copy, which holds only in-frame ones; the method was immunoSEQ multiplex PCR. In the table there are 190,000 or so clones, 85% to 90% of which are singletons. Sequences were obtained from peripheral blood. The receptors were gathered from a man aged 45-65 years with acute or convalescent COVID-19.

This sequence joins TRBV19 and TRBJ2-3, with 7 nucleotides matching TRBD2. Looked up from germline, CDR1 is LNHDA and CDR2 is SQIVND (reference sequence). This CDR3 has 15 amino acids. J lost 2 bases, V lost 3 bases, and 5 bases had no gene match. CDR3 in DNA: TGTGCCAGTAGTATGTCGGGAGGAATCACAGATACGCAGTATTTT. Its translation: CASSMSGGITDTQYF. The variable domain in full, completed from reference TRBV19 and TRBJ2-3, reads DGGITQSPKYLFRKEGQNVTLSCEQNLNHDAMYWYRQDPGQGLRLIYYSQIVNDFQKGDIAEGYSVSREKKESFPLTVTSAQKNPTAFYLCASSMSGGITDTQYFGPGTRLTVL.

The V call is TRBV2, the J call TRBJ2-7; TRBD1 agrees at 12 bases. The CDR3 runs 15 residues. After removal of 6 bases from V and 7 bases from J, the junction contained 10 bases not matched to a gene. The germline V gene has CDR1 SNHLY and CDR2 FYNNEI. CDR3 sequence: CASRAPGQGAREQYF. CDR3 in DNA: TGTGCCAGCAGAGCTCCGGGACAGGGGGCAAGGGAGCAGTACTTC.

The V call is TRBV7-2, the J call TRBJ1-5, with 7 bases aligning to TRBD1. This CDR3 comprises 13 residues. Germline V gene data show CDR1 as SGHTA and CDR2 as FQGNSA. Unmatched junction bases numbered 2, after V lost 4 bases and J lost 5 bases. Here the CDR3 reads CASSSRGDQPQHF. In nucleotides, the CDR3 is TGTGCCAGCAGCTCCAGGGGGGATCAGCCCCAGCATTTT.

The rearrangement uses TRBV11-3 and TRBJ1-1; TRBD1 agrees at 9 bases. Germline V gene data show CDR1 as SGHNT and CDR2 as YENEEA. This CDR3 is built from 15 residues. J lost 5 bases, V lost 8 bases, and 12 bases had no gene match. This chain's CDR3 is CASPNPDRGRTEAFF. DNA of the CDR3: TGTGCCAGCCCTAACCCCGACAGGGGGAGAACTGAAGCTTTCTTT.

This clone has just one count. This chain links TRBV9 with TRBJ2-1; TRBD1 aligns across 9 bases. Germline V gene lookup returns CDR1 SGDLS and CDR2 YYNGEE. After removal of 3 bases from V and 3 bases from J, the junction contained 4 bases not matched to a gene. The CDR3 has 15 amino acids. Here the CDR3 reads CASSAGQGSYNEQFF. In nucleotides, the CDR3 is TGTGCCAGCAGCGCCGGACAGGGGAGCTACAATGAGCAGTTCTTC. Full variable domain (outside the CDR3, taken from reference TRBV9 and TRBJ2-1): DSGVTQTPKHLITATGQRVTLRCSPRSGDLSVYWYQQSLDQGLQFLIQYYNGEERAKGNILERFSAQQFPDLHSELNLSSLELGDSALYFCASSAGQGSYNEQFFGPGTRLTVL.

This clone occurred once. This chain links TRBV7-6 with TRBJ2-7, with 7 nucleotides matching TRBD2. CDR1 and CDR2 from the germline V gene are SGHVS and FNYEAQ. The junction had 9 bases not matched to a gene; V was cut back by 1 base and J by 3 bases. The CDR3 has 16 residues. The CDR3: CASSLGASGPVYEQYF. DNA of the CDR3: TGTGCCAGCAGCTTAGGGGCTAGCGGTCCCGTCTACGAGCAGTACTTC.

V gene TRBV10-3 combines with J gene TRBJ2-3, with 9 bases lining up with TRBD2. The germline CDR1 and CDR2 sequences are ENHRY and SYGVKD. The CDR3 spans 15 residues. Losses at the gene ends were 5 bases for V and 4 bases for J; bases not matched to a gene: 7. Here the CDR3 reads CAISRSGGGADTQYF. Written as DNA, the CDR3 is TGTGCCATCAGTCGTAGCGGGGGCGGCGCAGATACGCAGTATTTT.

The rearrangement links TRBV5-1 to TRBJ2-2, with D possibly matching TRBD2 (7 bases). V was trimmed by 4 bases and J by 0 bases, leaving 16 bases between them. CDR3 length: 17 amino acids. CDR1 and CDR2 from the germline V gene are SGHRS and YFSETQ. The CDR3 loop reads CASSPGGPGTNTGELFF. The DNA for the CDR3 is TGCGCCAGCAGCCCCGGGGGGCCTGGGACGAACACCGGGGAGCTGTTTTTT.

The chain joins TRBV7-7 to TRBJ2-7; 13 bases align to TRBD2. Unmatched junction bases numbered 7, after V lost 5 bases and J lost 6 bases. This CDR3 has 15 residues. Germline CDR1 SSHAT, CDR2 FNYEAQ (reference sequence). The CDR3 sequence: CASSPTSGRDGEQYF. The CDR3 nucleotides read TGTGCCAGCAGCCCAACTAGCGGGAGGGACGGCGAGCAGTACTTC.

This chain links TRBV5-1 with TRBJ2-7, with D possibly matching TRBD1 (6 bases). Deletions cut 3 bases from V and 1 base from J, with 8 bases between. CDR1 and CDR2 from the germline V gene are SGHRS and YFSETQ. The CDR3 extends over 13 amino acids. The CDR3 loop reads CASSSQGSYEQYF. The CDR3 region has the DNA TGCGCCAGCAGCTCACAGGGTTCCTACGAGCAGTACTTC.

The J gene is TRBJ2-3, the V gene TRBV6-2 or TRBV6-3; D is undetermined. The V gene lost 5 bases and the J gene lost 0 bases, with 9 bases spanning the gap. This CDR3 is built from 14 residues. Germline V lookup: CDR1 MNHEY, CDR2 SVGEGT. CDR3: CASSKLISTDTQYF. In DNA form, the CDR3 reads TGTGCCAGCAGTAAACTAATAAGCACAGATACGCAGTATTTT.

The genes are TRBV5-4 and TRBJ2-2; tentative D call: TRBD1 (6 bases). Germline-derived CDR1 and CDR2 are SGHNT and YYREEE (reference sequence). CDR3 length: 16 amino acids. The V end lost 4 bases, the J end lost 5 bases, and 18 bases lay between the germline ends. This CDR3 reads CASSLGQKFGTGELFF. The CDR3, as DNA: TGTGCCAGCAGCCTAGGACAGAAGTTTGGAACCGGGGAGCTGTTTTTT.

The V call is TRBV20-1, the J call TRBJ1-2; a possible D gene is TRBD1 (6 bases). CDR3 length: 11 amino acids. With 6 bases removed from V and 4 bases from J, the gap between germline ends came to 9 bases. Germline-derived CDR1 and CDR2 are DFQATT and SNEGSKA (reference sequence). The CDR3 sequence: CSAWTAYGYTF. CDR3 DNA: TGCAGTGCATGGACAGCCTATGGCTACACCTTC.

V and J are TRBV6-2 or TRBV6-3 and TRBJ1-5, with 9 bases identical to TRBD1. J was trimmed by 6 bases and V by 2 bases; bases with no gene match: 14. The CDR3 contains 18 residues. The germline gives CDR1 MNHEY, CDR2 SVGEGT. The CDR3 DNA is TGTGCCAGCAGTTACAATCCCTCGACAGGGGGTTTAAGTCAGCCCCAGCATTTT. It yields the protein CASSYNPSTGGLSQPQHF.

This rearrangement joins TRBV10-3 to TRBJ1-1; TRBD1 might be the D (6 bases). The ends were cut back, 0 bases at V and 1 base at J, with 9 bases in the middle. The CDR3 is 15 amino acids. Germline V gene sequence: CDR1 ENHRY, CDR2 SYGVKD. The CDR3 DNA reads as TGTGCCATCAGTGAGTCGAACAGGGAGAACACTGAAGCTTTCTTT. This encodes CAISESNRENTEAFF.

The V call is TRBV27, the J call TRBJ2-7; a possible D gene is TRBD2 (5 bases). Trimming took off 6 bases at V and 2 bases at J, with 17 bases between the two ends. From germline, CDR1 is MNHEY and CDR2 SMNVEV (reference sequence). The length of the CDR3 is 15 residues. CDR3 sequence (DNA): TGTGCCAGCAGCCCGGAAGATCCGGGGACCTACGAGCAGTACTTC. Amino acid sequence: CASSPEDPGTYEQYF.